The present entry profiles one TCR beta chain with its context. This CDR3 spans 15 amino acids. Germline assignment: CDR1 LGHDT and CDR2 YNNKEL (reference sequence). V lost 2 bases, J lost 2 bases, and 12 bases lay in between. The data belong to a study of control samples from healthy donors and cancer patients. The repertoire was sequenced with immunoSEQ multiplex PCR; TCRdb's copy has only in-frame clones and lacks some. The table includes about 160,000 clones, about 94% detected once. The chain combines TRBV3-1 (or the pseudogene TRBV3-2) with TRBJ1-2; D perhaps matches TRBD1 (6 bases). This sequence was found in a woman aged 40 to 55 in good health. Sequenced: blood. The CDR3 reads CASSQLDRSNYGYTF. Written as DNA, the CDR3 is TGTGCCAGCAGCCAACTCGACAGGTCGAACTATGGCTACACCTTC.